This entry lists 2 T cell receptor beta chains sequenced from one sample in a study of blood T cell repertoires in COVID-19. Only in-frame clones appear in the TCRdb table, and some are missing; sequencing was by immunoSEQ multiplex PCR. Of 55,000 to 75,000 clones in the sample, 86% were seen once. Input material: peripheral blood. The receptors were gathered from a man aged 45-65 years with acute or convalescent COVID-19.

This clone was recorded a few times. The J gene is TRBJ1-5, the V gene TRBV10-2; no firm D call. This CDR3 is 14 amino acids long. V was cut by 7 bases and J by 0 bases, with 10 bases left in between. CDR1 WSHSY and CDR2 SAAADI come from the germline V gene. The CDR3 reads CASNPTDSNQPQHF. The CDR3 bases are TGCGCCAGCAATCCTACAGATAGCAATCAGCCCCAGCATTTT.

The chain uses TRBV6-6 and TRBJ2-5, with 8 bases fitting TRBD1. The germline V gene has CDR1 MNHNY and CDR2 SVGAGI (reference sequence). CDR3 length equals 13 residues. V was pared by 5 bases and J by 7 bases, with 6 bases of the junction left unmatched. CDR3 sequence (DNA): TGTGCCAGCAGTGTGACAGGGGAAGGGACCCAGTACTTC. It codes for CASSVTGEGTQYF.